The 25 T cell receptor beta chains listed next were all sequenced from one sample in a study of technical replicates of blood from a few donors. The method was immunoSEQ multiplex PCR; TCRdb's version includes in-frame clones alone and lacks a portion of them. The table has about 84,000 clones, 93% seen once. The sequenced material came from T cells isolated from PBMCs. These receptors originate from a human donor in good health.

This clone has more than one count but fewer than ten. The genes are TRBV4-1 and TRBJ1-6; 7 bases match TRBD1. The CDR3 is made up of 19 amino acids. With V trimmed by 3 bases and J by 9 bases, 20 bases remained unmatched. CDR1 and CDR2 from the germline V gene are MGHRA and YSYEKL. CDR3 coding DNA: TGCGCCAGCAGCCAGGATCCCCCGCTGACAGGGTATATCGGTTCACCCCTCCACTTT. Translated: CASSQDPPLTGYIGSPLHF.

V and J are TRBV27 and TRBJ1-1; TRBD1 is a possible D gene (6 bases). The V and J ends lost 6 bases and 0 bases respectively, with 11 bases between them. CDR1 and CDR2 (germline): MNHEY, SMNVEV (reference sequence). The CDR3 runs 14 residues. The CDR3 reads CASRVQGMNTEAFF. As DNA, the CDR3 is TGTGCCAGCAGGGTACAGGGAATGAACACTGAAGCTTTCTTT.

This chain connects TRBV4-1 to TRBJ2-7, with 8 bases that match TRBD1. CDR1 is MGHRA, CDR2 YSYEKL, per germline. CDR3 length: 14 amino acids. V lost 3 bases, J lost 1 base, and 2 bases stayed unmatched. In DNA form, the CDR3 reads TGCGCCAGCAGCCAGGACAGGGAATCCTACGAGCAGTACTTC. Encoded protein: CASSQDRESYEQYF.

This chain's CDR3 is CASSLAGQGNGYTF. The CDR3 DNA follows: TGCGCCAGCAGCCTTGCGGGACAGGGGAATGGCTACACCTTC. The chain combines TRBV5-1 with TRBJ1-2; 10 bases fit TRBD1. CDR1 is SGHRS and CDR2 is YFSETQ in the germline V gene. The CDR3 runs to 14 residues. Trimming took 4 bases from V and 6 from J; bases not matched to a gene: 6.

V is TRBV6-1 and J is TRBJ2-7, with a possible D match to TRBD1 (6 bases). Trimming shortened V by 2 bases and J by 3 bases, and 23 bases separated the two germline ends. This CDR3 has 18 amino acids. Per germline, CDR1 MNHNS and CDR2 SASEGT. This CDR3 is CASSEREPAEGVGYEQYF. Here the CDR3 DNA reads TGTGCCAGCAGTGAACGGGAACCCGCAGAGGGGGTAGGCTACGAGCAGTACTTC.

The CDR3 coding sequence is TGTGCCAGCCGGGGCAGGACAGGGGATACCGGGGAGCTGTTTTTT. It codes for CASRGRTGDTGELFF. V usage is TRBV19 and J usage is TRBJ2-2; 9 bases agree with TRBD1. The CDR3 has 15 residues. Trimming at V came to 9 bases and at J to 5 bases, leaving 10 bases not matched to a gene. Germline V gives CDR1 LNHDA, CDR2 SQIVND (reference sequence).

The V and J genes are TRBV27 and TRBJ1-1, with D uncertain. From germline, CDR1 is MNHEY and CDR2 SMNVEV (reference sequence). V shed 2 bases and J shed 7 bases, with 8 bases lying between them. The CDR3 is 12 residues long. CDR3 in DNA: TGTGCCAGCAGTTTAGAGGGCAGTGAAGCTTTCTTT. As protein: CASSLEGSEAFF.

The chain uses TRBV11-3 and TRBJ2-1; D possibly corresponds to TRBD1 (6 bases). The germline V gene has CDR1 SGHNT and CDR2 YENEEA. V was shortened by 0 bases and J by 5 bases, with 11 bases between the two germline ends. The CDR3 is 15 amino acids. DNA of the CDR3: TGTGCCAGCAGCTTAGATAGGGGGATTAACAATGAGCAGTTCTTC. Translation gives CASSLDRGINNEQFF.

The rearrangement joins TRBV5-4 to TRBJ1-1, with a tentative D call TRBD1 (6 bases). Per the germline V gene, CDR1 is SGHNT and CDR2 is YYREEE (reference sequence). This CDR3 region has 17 residues. V was cut by 4 bases and J by 4 bases, with 23 bases left in between. This chain's CDR3 is CASSRGLFRGWSTEAFF. The CDR3 DNA follows: TGTGCCAGCAGCAGGGGCTTATTCAGGGGTTGGAGCACTGAAGCTTTCTTT.

This chain joins TRBV4-1 and TRBJ2-2; TRBD2 agrees at 10 bases. The CDR3 totals 16 residues. Germline V lookup: CDR1 MGHRA, CDR2 YSYEKL. The ends lost 1 base at V and 7 bases at J; junction bases unmatched: 6. CDR3 sequence (DNA): TGCGCCAGCAGCCAAGTCCCTAGCGGGAGAGGCGGGGAGCTGTTTTTT. Translating it yields CASSQVPSGRGGELFF.

The chain combines TRBV4-2 with TRBJ1-6; D is possibly TRBD1 (5 bases). Germline-derived CDR1 and CDR2 are LGHNA and YNFKEQ. The CDR3 has 16 residues. The ends were cut back, 0 bases at V and 7 bases at J, with 13 bases in the middle. This CDR3 is CASSQDLGGANSPLHF. The CDR3 DNA follows: TGTGCCAGCAGCCAAGATTTGGGAGGGGCAAATTCACCCCTCCACTTT.

The chain employs TRBV27 and TRBJ1-1, with D maybe TRBD1 (5 bases). Germline-derived CDR1 and CDR2 are MNHEY and SMNVEV (reference sequence). The CDR3 spans 13 residues. V was pared by 7 bases and J by 11 bases, with 20 bases between. The CDR3 DNA follows: TGTGCCAGCACTTCATTACGGGCAAGGGGTGCTTTCTTT. Translating gives CASTSLRARGAFF.

The chain combines TRBV7-6 with TRBJ1-5; D is unresolved. The germline CDR1 and CDR2 sequences are SGHVS and FNYEAQ. This CDR3 region has 14 residues. V shed 0 bases and J shed 4 bases, with 7 bases lying between them. CDR3 sequence (DNA): TGTGCCAGCAGCTTAGCGCCGGGGAATCAGCCCCAGCATTTT. Its protein is CASSLAPGNQPQHF.

The chain employs TRBV6-5 and TRBJ1-2; 10 bases line up with TRBD1. Germline V gene sequence: CDR1 MNHEY, CDR2 SVGAGI. The trim removed 1 base at V and 7 bases at J, leaving 0 bases unmatched. The CDR3 consists of 13 residues. The CDR3 nucleotides read TGTGCCAGCAGTTACTGGGACAGGGGTGGCTACACCTTC. Translating gives CASSYWDRGGYTF.

The sample holds one count of this clone. The chain is built from TRBV6-1 and TRBJ2-7; weak D call: TRBD1 (6 bases). The length of the CDR3 is 12 residues. V was pared by 8 bases and J by 8 bases, with 16 bases between. Germline values: CDR1 MNHNS, CDR2 SASEGT. CDR3 coding DNA: TGTGCCAGCCACCCCGTAGGGGACAAGCAGTACTTC. Translated, it gives CASHPVGDKQYF.

J is TRBJ1-5 and V is TRBV4-1, with 10 bases identical to TRBD1. This CDR3 contains 16 residues. The junction had 7 bases not matched to a gene; V was cut back by 4 bases and J by 4 bases. Germline values: CDR1 MGHRA, CDR2 YSYEKL. CDR3 region: CASSPSRDRGNQPQHF. CDR3 DNA: TGCGCCAGCAGCCCGTCCCGGGACAGGGGAAATCAGCCCCAGCATTTT.

This clone has just one count. The J gene is TRBJ1-2, the V gene TRBV7-9, with TRBD1 as a possible D gene (5 bases). The CDR3 spans 15 residues. Trimming left V 1 base short and J 5 bases short, with 14 bases between. Germline CDR1 is SEHNR and CDR2 is FQNEAQ (reference sequence). Written as DNA, the CDR3 is TGTGCCAGCAGCTTAGGGCCCCCCGGGGGGTATGGCTACACCTTC. Translating it yields CASSLGPPGGYGYTF.

The V call is TRBV30, the J call TRBJ2-5; 12 bases map to TRBD2. This CDR3 has 17 amino acids. Trimming took 4 bases from V and 0 from J; bases not matched to a gene: 9. The germline CDR1 and CDR2 sequences are GTSNPN and SVGIG (reference sequence). CDR3 amino acids: CAWNLAGGFTDQETQYF. As DNA, the CDR3 is TGTGCCTGGAACCTAGCGGGAGGGTTTACCGACCAAGAGACCCAGTACTTC.

The chain employs TRBV13 and TRBJ2-5, with D possibly TRBD1 on 5 matching bases. CDR1 is PRHDT and CDR2 is FYEKMQ in the germline V gene (reference sequence). V was pared by 1 base and J by 5 bases, with 14 bases between. This CDR3 contains 15 residues. CDR3 amino acids: CASSLAQGSTETQYF. CDR3 DNA sequence: TGTGCCAGCAGCTTAGCGCAGGGATCCACGGAGACCCAGTACTTC. The full variable domain, rest sourced from reference TRBV13 and TRBJ2-5, is AAGVIQSPRHLIKEKRETATLKCYPIPRHDTVYWYQQGPGQDPQFLISFYEKMQSDKGSIPDRFSAQQFSDYHSELNMSSLELGDSALYFCASSLAQGSTETQYFGPGTRLLVL.

This chain links TRBV7-6 with TRBJ2-3, with 7 bases lining up with TRBD2. CDR1 and CDR2 (germline): SGHVS, FNYEAQ. This CDR3 comprises 15 residues. Trimming removed 3 bases from V and 3 bases from J; junction bases left unmatched: 6. CDR3 residues: CASSFNGAGTDTQYF. Here the CDR3 DNA reads TGTGCCAGCAGCTTTAATGGAGCGGGAACAGATACGCAGTATTTT.

The chain employs TRBV14 and TRBJ1-6; possible D gene TRBD1, 6 bases. Looked up from germline, CDR1 is SGHDN and CDR2 is FVKESK. The CDR3 consists of 14 residues. Trimming removed 1 base from V and 17 bases from J, with 18 bases in between. The CDR3 region has the DNA TGTGCCAGCAGCCAAGTCGGACAGCCCAAAGCAGTCCACTTT. Protein: CASSQVGQPKAVHF. The full variable domain, in which reference TRBV14 and TRBJ1-6 provide the parts outside the CDR3, is EAGVTQFPSHSVIEKGQTVTLRCDPISGHDNLYWYRRVMGKEIKFLLHFVKESKQDESGMPNNRFLAERTGGTYSTLKVQPAELEDSGVYFCASSQVGQPKAVHFGNGTRLTVT.

The CDR3 nucleotides read TGTGCCAGCAGTAACAGGGGGGGGGACACAGATACGCAGTATTTT. Translation: CASSNRGGDTDTQYF. The rearrangement joins TRBV6-5 to TRBJ2-3, with a tentative D call TRBD1 (8 bases). This CDR3 is 15 amino acids long. Germline V lookup: CDR1 MNHEY, CDR2 SVGAGI. Trimming cost V 5 bases and J 2 bases, with 14 bases left between them.

This clone was observed once. The rearrangement uses TRBV18 and TRBJ2-2; 10 bases line up with TRBD1. V shed 4 bases and J 0 bases; nucleotides not matched to a gene: 5. Germline CDR1 is KGHSH and CDR2 is LQKENI. The CDR3 spans 17 residues. The CDR3 nucleotides read TGTGCCAGCTCACTTTTCGGGACAGGGGCGAACACCGGGGAGCTGTTTTTT. Its translation: CASSLFGTGANTGELFF.

The rearrangement joins TRBV18 to TRBJ2-7, with TRBD1 matching 8 bases. Germline CDR1 is KGHSH and CDR2 is LQKENI. The CDR3 covers 14 residues. The V gene end was trimmed by 3 bases and the J gene end by 3 bases; junction bases not matched to a gene: 4. The CDR3 nucleotides are TGTGCCAGCTCACCGGACAGGGTCAGCTACGAGCAGTACTTC. Protein: CASSPDRVSYEQYF.

This chain links TRBV27 with TRBJ2-3; D is uncertain. Germline CDR1 MNHEY, CDR2 SMNVEV (reference sequence). This CDR3 has 14 amino acids. V lost 3 bases and J lost 3, with 10 bases in between. CDR3 sequence: CASSFLRKTDTQYF. In nucleotides, the CDR3 is TGTGCCAGCAGTTTTCTTAGAAAGACAGATACGCAGTATTTT.